The 2 T cell receptor beta chains below were found in one sample sequenced in a study of blood T cell repertoires in COVID-19. TCRdb keeps only in-frame clones here, not all; method: immunoSEQ multiplex PCR. The repertoire has roughly 400,000 clones, over 75% of them found once; the top ten carry 1.2% to 1.5%. The specimen was PBMCs or T cells enriched from blood (not recorded which). The receptors were sampled from a woman in her late teens or twenties who had been exposed to COVID-19.

V usage is TRBV19 and J usage is TRBJ2-3, with 9 nucleotides matching TRBD2. J was trimmed by 7 bases and V by 5 bases; bases with no gene match: 10. This CDR3 contains 15 residues. Per germline, CDR1 LNHDA and CDR2 SQIVND (reference sequence). This CDR3 is CASSLTSGRTHTQYF. DNA for the CDR3: TGTGCCAGTAGTCTTACCAGCGGGAGGACGCATACGCAGTATTTT.

The chain has TRBV6-6 and TRBJ1-5; the D is unclear. The ends were cut back, 10 bases at V and 3 bases at J, with 19 bases in the middle. The CDR3 runs to 15 residues. Per the germline V gene, CDR1 is MNHNY and CDR2 is SVGAGI (reference sequence). Here the CDR3 reads CATSQVTNLNQPQHF. CDR3 sequence (DNA): TGTGCCACCTCCCAGGTCACGAACCTCAATCAGCCCCAGCATTTT.